This T cell receptor beta chain is drawn from a study of beta chain features in type 1 diabetes. Investigators reverse transcribed all isolated RNA, so they sequenced expressed TCRB transcripts. Deep immunoSEQ sequencing covered naive, central memory and regulatory T cell samples. TCRdb's table, derived via immunoSEQ multiplex PCR, lists solely in-frame clones and lacks some. The sample lists about 140,000 clones; roughly 10% were seen once. This clone was detected only a few times. Its target is unknown. CD45RO/CCR7/CD25/CD127/CD95/CD27 sorting isolated CD4+ naive, central memory, regulatory and stem cell-like memory cells. Points from the study as a whole: Within each of all four CD4+ subsets, Type 1 diabetes patients had TCRB CDR3s that were moderately but significantly shorter.

The sequence came from a middle-aged woman in good health. The specimen was central memory CD4+ T cells from blood.

In DNA, the CDR3 is TGCGCCAGCAGCTTGACGGGGTTCTCCTACGAGCAGTACTTC. Residues: CASSLTGFSYEQYF. The chain links TRBV5-1 to TRBJ2-7; weak D call: TRBD2 (5 bases). This CDR3 contains 14 residues. The V end lost 1 base, the J end lost 0 bases, and 8 bases lay between the germline ends. Germline CDR1 is SGHRS and CDR2 is YFSETQ.